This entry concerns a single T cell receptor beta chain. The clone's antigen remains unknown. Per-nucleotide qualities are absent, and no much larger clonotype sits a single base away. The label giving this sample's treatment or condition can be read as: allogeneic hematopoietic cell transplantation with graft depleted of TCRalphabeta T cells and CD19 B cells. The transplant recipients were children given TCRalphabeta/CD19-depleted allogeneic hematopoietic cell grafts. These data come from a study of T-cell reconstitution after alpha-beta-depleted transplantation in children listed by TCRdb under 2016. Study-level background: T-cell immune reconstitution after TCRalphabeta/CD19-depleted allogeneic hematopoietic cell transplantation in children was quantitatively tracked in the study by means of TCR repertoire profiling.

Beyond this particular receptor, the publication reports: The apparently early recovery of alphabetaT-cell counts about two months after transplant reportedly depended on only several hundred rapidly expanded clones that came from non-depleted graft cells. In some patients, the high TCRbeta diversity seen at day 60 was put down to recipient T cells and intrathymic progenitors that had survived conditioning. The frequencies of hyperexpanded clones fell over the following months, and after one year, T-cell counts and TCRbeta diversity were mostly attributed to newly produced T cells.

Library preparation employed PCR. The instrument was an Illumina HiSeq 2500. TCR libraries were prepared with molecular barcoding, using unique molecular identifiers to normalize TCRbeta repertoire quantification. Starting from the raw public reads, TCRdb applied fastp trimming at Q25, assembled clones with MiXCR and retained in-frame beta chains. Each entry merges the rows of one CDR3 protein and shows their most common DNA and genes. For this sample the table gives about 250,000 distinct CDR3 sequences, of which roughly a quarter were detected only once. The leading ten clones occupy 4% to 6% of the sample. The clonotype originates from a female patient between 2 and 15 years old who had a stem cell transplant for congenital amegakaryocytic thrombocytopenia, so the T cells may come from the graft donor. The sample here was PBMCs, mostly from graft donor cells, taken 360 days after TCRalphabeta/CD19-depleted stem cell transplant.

CDR3 loop: CAWSFRTGISEQYF. The nucleotide sequence reads TGTGCCTGGAGTTTTAGGACAGGGATTTCCGAGCAGTACTTC. The chain is assembled from TRBV30 and TRBJ2-7; the central 8 bases match TRBD1. Trimmed from V: 2 bases; trimmed from J: 6 bases; junction bases lacking a gene match: 9. The germline V gene (reference sequence) provides CDR1 GTSNPN and CDR2 SVGIG. Counted from cysteine to phenylalanine, this CDR3 has 14 amino acids. Only the CDR3 DNA stays, 42 bases, in frame from base 1. The full variable domain, with segments outside the CDR3 supplied by the reference TRBV30 and TRBJ2-7 proteins, appears as SQTIHQWPATLVQPVGSPLSLECTVEGTSNPNLYWYRQAAGRGLQLLFYSVGIGQISSEVPQNLSASRPQDRQFILSSKKLLLSDSGFYLCAWSFRTGISEQYFGPGTRLTVT.